This passage covers 8 T cell receptor beta chains from one sample sequenced in a study of cytomegalovirus exposure and HLA in healthy donors. PCR involved 60 Vbeta and 13 Jbeta primers. The method was immunoSEQ multiplex PCR; TCRdb's version includes in-frame clones alone and lacks a portion of them. Here the sample spans roughly 300,000 clones, roughly 90% being singletons. The sequencing input was PBMCs. These receptors were obtained from a middle-aged man in good health and CMV-seropositive.

The chain uses TRBV13 and TRBJ1-1; 11 nucleotides agree with TRBD1. The length of the CDR3 is 15 residues. Germline CDR1 reads PRHDT; CDR2 reads FYEKMQ (reference sequence). Trimming cost V 7 bases and J 4 bases; bases outside gene matches: 8. The CDR3 bases are TGTGCCAGCACTCTGGACAGGGGGCTGGGCACTGAAGCTTTCTTT. Translating gives CASTLDRGLGTEAFF.

CDR3 amino acids: CASSLSWGLNEQYF. In DNA, the CDR3 is TGTGCCAGCAGCTTAAGTTGGGGCTTGAACGAGCAGTACTTC. This chain connects TRBV2 to TRBJ2-7; maybe TRBD1 (5 bases). This CDR3 spans 14 amino acids. Trimming shortened V by 6 bases and J by 5 bases, and 17 bases separated the two germline ends. CDR1 is SNHLY, CDR2 FYNNEI, per germline.

The V call is TRBV6-5, the J call TRBJ1-1; a weak D match, TRBD1 (5 bases). Trimming took off 7 bases at V and 3 bases at J, with 15 bases between the two ends. Germline V CDR1 and CDR2: MNHEY, SVGAGI. The CDR3 loop spans 14 amino acids. CDR3 DNA: TGTGCCAGCACCGCCGTGGGGGAGGACACTGAAGCTTTCTTT. Protein product: CASTAVGEDTEAFF.

This chain uses TRBV5-1 with TRBJ2-3, with D perhaps TRBD2 (7 bases). The V gene lost 5 bases and the J gene lost 1 base, with 11 bases spanning the gap. Germline loops: CDR1 SGHRS, CDR2 YFSETQ. The CDR3 runs to 14 residues. The CDR3 coding sequence is TGCGCCAGCAGAGGGGGGGGTGGCACAGATACGCAGTATTTT. It specifies CASRGGGGTDTQYF.

The rearrangement uses TRBV7-9 and TRBJ2-7, with 13 bases lining up with TRBD2. Trimming at V came to 3 bases and at J to 5 bases, leaving 4 bases not matched to a gene. Per the germline V gene, CDR1 is SEHNR and CDR2 is FQNEAQ (reference sequence). CDR3 length equals 15 residues. CDR3: CASSFSGTSGDEQYF. The CDR3 coding sequence is TGTGCCAGCAGCTTTTCCGGGACTAGCGGGGACGAGCAGTACTTC.

The gene calls are TRBV28 and TRBJ1-5, with 7 bases lining up with TRBD1. With 6 bases clipped from V and 0 bases from J, the junction kept 5 bases outside the gene matches. The germline V gene has CDR1 MDHEN and CDR2 SYDVKM. This CDR3 contains 15 residues. Written as DNA, the CDR3 is TGTGCCAGCAGCTTGACAGGGTTTAGCAATCAGCCCCAGCATTTT. Translation: CASSLTGFSNQPQHF.

The chain combines TRBV9 with TRBJ2-7, with TRBD2 as a possible D gene (6 bases). From germline, CDR1 is SGDLS and CDR2 YYNGEE. The CDR3 totals 15 residues. V was clipped by 0 bases and J by 2 bases, with 12 bases between them. The CDR3 sequence is CASSVDPSVTYEQYF. The CDR3 DNA is TGTGCCAGCAGCGTAGACCCTAGCGTCACCTACGAGCAGTACTTC.

The V call is TRBV5-1, the J call TRBJ1-1, with 8 bases matching TRBD1. Unmatched junction bases numbered 10, after V lost 4 bases and J lost 5 bases. The CDR3 covers 15 residues. The germline V gene encodes CDR1 SGHRS and CDR2 YFSETQ. The chain's CDR3 is CASSPSTGVGTEAFF. CDR3 DNA: TGCGCCAGCAGCCCATCGACAGGGGTCGGAACTGAAGCTTTCTTT.